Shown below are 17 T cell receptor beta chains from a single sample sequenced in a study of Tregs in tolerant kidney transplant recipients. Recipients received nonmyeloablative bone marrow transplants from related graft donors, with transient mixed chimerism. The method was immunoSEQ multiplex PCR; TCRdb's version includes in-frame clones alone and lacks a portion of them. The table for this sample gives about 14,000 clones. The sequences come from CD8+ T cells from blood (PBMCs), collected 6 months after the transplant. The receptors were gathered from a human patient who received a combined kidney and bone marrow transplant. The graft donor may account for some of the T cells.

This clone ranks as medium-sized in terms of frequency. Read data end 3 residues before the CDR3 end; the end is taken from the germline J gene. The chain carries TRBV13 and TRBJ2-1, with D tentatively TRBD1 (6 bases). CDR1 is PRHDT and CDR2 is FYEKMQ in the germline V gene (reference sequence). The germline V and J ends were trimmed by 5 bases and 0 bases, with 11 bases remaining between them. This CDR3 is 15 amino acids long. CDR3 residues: CASSPVGGSYNEQFF. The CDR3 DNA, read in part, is TGTGCCAGCAGCCCGGTAGGGGGCTCCTACAATGAG.

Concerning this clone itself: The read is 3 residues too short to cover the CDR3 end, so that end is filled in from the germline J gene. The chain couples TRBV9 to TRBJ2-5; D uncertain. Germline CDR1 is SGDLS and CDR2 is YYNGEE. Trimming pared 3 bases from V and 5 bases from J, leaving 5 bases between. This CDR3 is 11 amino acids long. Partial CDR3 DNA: TGTGCCAGCAGCGCCGGGGAGACC. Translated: CASSAGET. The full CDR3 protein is CASSAGETQYF. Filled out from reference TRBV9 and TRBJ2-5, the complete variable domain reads DSGVTQTPKHLITATGQRVTLRCSPRSGDLSVYWYQQSLDQGLQFLIQYYNGEERAKGNILERFSAQQFPDLHSELNLSSLELGDSALYFCASSAGETQYFGPGTRLLVL.

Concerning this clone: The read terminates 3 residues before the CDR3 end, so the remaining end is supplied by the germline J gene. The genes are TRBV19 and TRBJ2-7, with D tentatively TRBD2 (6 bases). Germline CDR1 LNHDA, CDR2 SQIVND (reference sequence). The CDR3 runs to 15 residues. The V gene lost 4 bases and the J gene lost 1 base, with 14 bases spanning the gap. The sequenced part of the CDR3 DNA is TGTGCCAGTAGTACCGGGTCAGGGACTTCCTACGAG. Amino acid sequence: CASSTGSGTSYE. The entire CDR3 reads CASSTGSGTSYEQYF.

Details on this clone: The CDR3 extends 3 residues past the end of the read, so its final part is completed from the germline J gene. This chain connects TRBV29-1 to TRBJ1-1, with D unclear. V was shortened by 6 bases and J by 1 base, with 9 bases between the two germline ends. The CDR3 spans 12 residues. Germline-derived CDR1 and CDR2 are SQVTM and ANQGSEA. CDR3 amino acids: CSVPGWNTEAFF. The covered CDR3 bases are TGCAGCGTCCCAGGTTGGAACACTGAA. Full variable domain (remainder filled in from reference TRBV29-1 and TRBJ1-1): SAVISQKPSRDICQRGTSLTIQCQVDSQVTMMFWYRQQPGQSLTLIATANQGSEATYESGFVIDKFPISRPNLTFSTLTVSNMSPEDSSIYLCSVPGWNTEAFFGQGTRLTVV.

The CDR3 here is CASSLGAYNEQFF. The part of the CDR3 DNA that was read is TGTGCCAGCAGTTTGGGCGCCTACAATGAG. The rearrangement uses TRBV12-3 or TRBV12-4 and TRBJ2-1; D gene ambiguous. The sequenced fragment ends 3 residues before the CDR3 boundary, so the rest is inferred from the germline J gene. The CDR3 has 13 amino acids. With 3 bases removed from V and 2 bases from J, the gap between germline ends came to 5 bases.

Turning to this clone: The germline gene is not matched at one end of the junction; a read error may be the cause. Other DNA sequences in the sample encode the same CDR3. The covered CDR3 bases are TGTGCCAGCAGTTTAGGGCAGGGTAACTATGGA. Protein: CASSLGQGNYG. The complete CDR3 protein is CASSLGQGNYGYTF. The J gene is TRBJ1-2, the V gene TRBV28; possible D gene TRBD1, 5 bases. With the read ending 3 residues before the CDR3 end, the germline J gene is used to fill in that end. Per germline, CDR1 MDHEN and CDR2 SYDVKM. The CDR3 loop spans 14 amino acids.

The DNA read from the CDR3 is TGTGCCAGCAGTGACCGGGCGGGAGGACCCACCGGGGAG. Amino acid sequence: CASSDRAGGPTGE. The whole CDR3 protein reads CASSDRAGGPTGELFF. The V call is TRBV6-4, the J call TRBJ2-2; 8 bases align to TRBD2. Sequencing ends 3 residues short of the CDR3 end; the germline J gene provides the rest. The germline gives CDR1 MRHNA, CDR2 SNTAGT. Germline trimming cut 2 bases from V and 4 bases from J; bases unmatched to any gene: 6. CDR3 length equals 16 residues.

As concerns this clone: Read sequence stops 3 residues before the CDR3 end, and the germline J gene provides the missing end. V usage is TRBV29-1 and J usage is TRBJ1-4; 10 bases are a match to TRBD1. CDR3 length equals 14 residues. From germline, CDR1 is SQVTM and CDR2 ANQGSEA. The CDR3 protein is CSVLTGGKGSPLFF. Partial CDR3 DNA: TGCAGCGTCCTGACAGGGGGCAAAGGGTCACCA.

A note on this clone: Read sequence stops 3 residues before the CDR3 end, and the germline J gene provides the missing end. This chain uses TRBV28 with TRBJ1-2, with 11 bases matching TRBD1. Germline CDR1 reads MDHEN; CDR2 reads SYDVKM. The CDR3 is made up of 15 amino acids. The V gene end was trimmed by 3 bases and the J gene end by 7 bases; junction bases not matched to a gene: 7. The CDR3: CASSLRDRGLSGYTF. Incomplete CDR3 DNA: TGTGCCAGCAGTTTGCGGGACAGGGGGTTGAGTGGC.

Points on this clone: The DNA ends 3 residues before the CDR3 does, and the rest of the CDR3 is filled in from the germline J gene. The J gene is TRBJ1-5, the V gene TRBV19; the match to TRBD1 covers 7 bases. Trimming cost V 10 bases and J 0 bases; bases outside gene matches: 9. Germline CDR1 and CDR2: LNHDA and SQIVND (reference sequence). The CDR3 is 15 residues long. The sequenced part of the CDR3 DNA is TGTGCCACTAGCTGGGGACAGCTTAGCAATCAGCCC. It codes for CATSWGQLSNQP. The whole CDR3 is CATSWGQLSNQPQHF.

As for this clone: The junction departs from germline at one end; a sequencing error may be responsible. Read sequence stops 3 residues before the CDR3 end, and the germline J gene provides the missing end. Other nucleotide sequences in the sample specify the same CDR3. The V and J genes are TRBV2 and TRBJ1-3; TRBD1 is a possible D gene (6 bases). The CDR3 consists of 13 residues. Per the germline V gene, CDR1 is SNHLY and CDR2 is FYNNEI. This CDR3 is CASWTDAGNTIYF. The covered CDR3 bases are TGTGCCAGCTGGACAGACGCTGGAAACACA.

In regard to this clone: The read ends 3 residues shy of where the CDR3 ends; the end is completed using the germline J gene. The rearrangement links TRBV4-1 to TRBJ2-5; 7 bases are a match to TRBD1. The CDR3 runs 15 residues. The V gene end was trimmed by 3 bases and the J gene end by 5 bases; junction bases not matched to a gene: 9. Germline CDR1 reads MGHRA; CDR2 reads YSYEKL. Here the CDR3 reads CASSHQQGLGETQYF. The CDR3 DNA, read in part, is TGCGCCAGCAGCCATCAACAGGGGCTGGGGGAGACC.

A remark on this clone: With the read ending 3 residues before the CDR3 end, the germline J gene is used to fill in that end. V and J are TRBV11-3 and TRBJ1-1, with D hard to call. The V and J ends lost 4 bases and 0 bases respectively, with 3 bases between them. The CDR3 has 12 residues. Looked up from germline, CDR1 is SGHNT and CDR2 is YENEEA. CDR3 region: CASSSVNTEAFF. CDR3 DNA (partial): TGTGCCAGCAGCTCCGTGAACACTGAA.

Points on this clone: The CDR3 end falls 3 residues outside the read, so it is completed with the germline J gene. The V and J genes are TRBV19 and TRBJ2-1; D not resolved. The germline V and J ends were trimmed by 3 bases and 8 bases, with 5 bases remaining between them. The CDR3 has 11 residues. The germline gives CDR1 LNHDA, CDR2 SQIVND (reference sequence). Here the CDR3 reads CASSIYDEQFF. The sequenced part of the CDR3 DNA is TGTGCCAGTAGTATTTATGATGAG.

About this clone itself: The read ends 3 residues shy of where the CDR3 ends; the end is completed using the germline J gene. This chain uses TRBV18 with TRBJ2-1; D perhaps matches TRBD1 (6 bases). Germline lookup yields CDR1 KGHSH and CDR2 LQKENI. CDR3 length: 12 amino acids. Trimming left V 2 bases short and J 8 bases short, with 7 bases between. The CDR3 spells CASSPGGHEQFF. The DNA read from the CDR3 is TGTGCCAGCTCACCAGGGGGCCATGAG. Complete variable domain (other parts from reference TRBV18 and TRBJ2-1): NAGVMQNPRHLVRRRGQEARLRCSPMKGHSHVYWYRQLPEEGLKFMVYLQKENIIDESGMPKERFSAEFPKEGPSILRIQQVVRGDSAAYFCASSPGGHEQFFGPGTRLTVL.

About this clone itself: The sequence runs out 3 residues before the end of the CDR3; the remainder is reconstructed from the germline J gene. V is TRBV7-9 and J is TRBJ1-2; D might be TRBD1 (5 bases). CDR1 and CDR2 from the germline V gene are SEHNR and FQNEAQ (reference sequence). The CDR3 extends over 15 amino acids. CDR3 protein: CASSLRGDTSYDYTF. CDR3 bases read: TGTGCCAGCAGCTTACGGGGGGATACTTCCTACGAC. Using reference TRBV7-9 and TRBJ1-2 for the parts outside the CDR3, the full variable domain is DTGVSQNPRHKITKRGQNVTFRCDPISEHNRLYWYRQTLGQGPEFLTYFQNEAQLEKSRLLSDRFSAERPKGSFSTLEIQRTEQGDSAMYLCASSLRGDTSYDYTFGSGTRLTVV.

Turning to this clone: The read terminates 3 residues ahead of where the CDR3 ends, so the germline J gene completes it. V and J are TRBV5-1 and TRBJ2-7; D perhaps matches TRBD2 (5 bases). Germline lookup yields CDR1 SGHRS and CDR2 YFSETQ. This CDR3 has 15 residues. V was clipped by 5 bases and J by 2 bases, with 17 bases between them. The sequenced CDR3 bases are TGCGCCAGCAGGCAAACGGGGTATGAAACCTACGAG. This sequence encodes CASRQTGYETYE. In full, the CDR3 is CASRQTGYETYEQYF.